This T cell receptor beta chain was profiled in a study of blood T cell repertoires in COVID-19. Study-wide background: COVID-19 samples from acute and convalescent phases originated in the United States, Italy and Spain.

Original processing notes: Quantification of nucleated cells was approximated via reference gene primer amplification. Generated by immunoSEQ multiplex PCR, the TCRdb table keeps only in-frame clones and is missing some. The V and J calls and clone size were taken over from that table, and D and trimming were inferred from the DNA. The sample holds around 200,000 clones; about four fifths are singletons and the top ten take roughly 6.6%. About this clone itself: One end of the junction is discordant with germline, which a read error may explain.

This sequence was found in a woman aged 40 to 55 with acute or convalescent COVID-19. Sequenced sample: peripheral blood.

Here the CDR3 DNA reads TGTGCCACCAGCAGAGGGGGAGGCGGGAGGGCCTATGAGCAGTACTTC. It yields the protein CATSRGGGGRAYEQYF. The chain links TRBV15 to TRBJ2-7; 9 bases map to TRBD2. Germline-derived CDR1 and CDR2 are LNHNV and YYDKDF (reference sequence). CDR3 length: 16 residues.